The clone carrying this T cell receptor beta chain was picked up many times. Trimming cost V 2 bases and J 9 bases; bases outside gene matches: 13. CDR1 is SQVTM, CDR2 ANQGSEA, per germline. This CDR3 spans 15 amino acids. The sample belongs to a study of T-cell reconstitution after alpha-beta-depleted transplantation in children. Unique molecular identifiers were incorporated during preparation of the TCRbeta library. TCRdb reanalysed the PCR reads using MiXCR and keeps one entry per CDR3 protein. The table has roughly 200,000 distinct CDR3 sequences, about 6.8% seen once. The clonotype comes from a human donor who donated a stem cell graft to a child with Wiskott-Aldrich syndrome. This specimen consisted of PBMCs from the stem cell graft donor, obtained from the stem cell graft. The genes are TRBV29-1 and TRBJ2-3, with TRBD2 matching 8 bases. CDR3 amino acids: CSVERLAGEEITQYF. In DNA, the CDR3 is TGCAGCGTTGAAAGGCTAGCGGGTGAGGAGATAACGCAGTATTTT.